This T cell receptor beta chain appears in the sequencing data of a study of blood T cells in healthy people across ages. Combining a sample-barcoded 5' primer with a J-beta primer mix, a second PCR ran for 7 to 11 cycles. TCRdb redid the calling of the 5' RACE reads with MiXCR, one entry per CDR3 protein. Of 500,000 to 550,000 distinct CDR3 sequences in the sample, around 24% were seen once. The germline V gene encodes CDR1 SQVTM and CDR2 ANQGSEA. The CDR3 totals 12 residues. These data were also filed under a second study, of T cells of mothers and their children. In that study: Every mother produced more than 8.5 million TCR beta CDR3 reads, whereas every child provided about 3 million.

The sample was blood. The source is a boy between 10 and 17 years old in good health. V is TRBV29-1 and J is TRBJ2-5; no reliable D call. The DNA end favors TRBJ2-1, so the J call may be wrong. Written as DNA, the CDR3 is TGCAGCGTTGAGTATCGTGGGATGGGGCAGTTCTTC. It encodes CSVEYRGMGQFF.